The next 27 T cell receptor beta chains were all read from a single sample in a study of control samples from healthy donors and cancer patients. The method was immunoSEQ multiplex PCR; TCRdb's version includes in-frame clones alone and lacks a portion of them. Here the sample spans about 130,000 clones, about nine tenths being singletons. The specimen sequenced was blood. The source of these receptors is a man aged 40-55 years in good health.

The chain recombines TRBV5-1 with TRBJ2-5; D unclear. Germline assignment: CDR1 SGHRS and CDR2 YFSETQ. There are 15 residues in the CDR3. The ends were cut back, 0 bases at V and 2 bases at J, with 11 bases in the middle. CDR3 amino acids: CASSLARLGQETQYF. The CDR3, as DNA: TGCGCCAGCAGCTTGGCCCGGCTGGGGCAAGAGACCCAGTACTTC. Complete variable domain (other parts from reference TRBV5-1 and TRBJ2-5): KAGVTQTPRYLIKTRGQQVTLSCSPISGHRSVSWYQQTPGQGLQFLFEYFSETQRNKGNFPGRFSGRQFSNSRSEMNVSTLELGDSALYLCASSLARLGQETQYFGPGTRLLVL.

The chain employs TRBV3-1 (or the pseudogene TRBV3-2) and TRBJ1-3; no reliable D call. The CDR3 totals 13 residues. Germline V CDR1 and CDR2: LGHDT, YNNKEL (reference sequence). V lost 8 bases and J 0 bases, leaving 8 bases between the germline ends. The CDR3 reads CASSASSGNTIYF. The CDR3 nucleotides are TGTGCCAGCTCCGCAAGCTCTGGAAACACCATATATTTT.

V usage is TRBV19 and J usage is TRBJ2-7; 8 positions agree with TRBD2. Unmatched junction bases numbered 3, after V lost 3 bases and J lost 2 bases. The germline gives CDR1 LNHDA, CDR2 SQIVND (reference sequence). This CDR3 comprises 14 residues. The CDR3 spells CASSMVAGTYEQYF. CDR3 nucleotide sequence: TGTGCCAGTAGTATGGTAGCGGGAACCTACGAGCAGTACTTC.

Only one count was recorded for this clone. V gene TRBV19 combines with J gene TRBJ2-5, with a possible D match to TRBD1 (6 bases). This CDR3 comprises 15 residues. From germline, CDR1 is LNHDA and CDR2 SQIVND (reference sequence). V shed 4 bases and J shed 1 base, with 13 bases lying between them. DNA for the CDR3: TGTGCCAGTAGTACGTTACAGGGTCCCCAAGAGACCCAGTACTTC. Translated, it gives CASSTLQGPQETQYF.

The CDR3 loop is CASSFAPGSDEQYF. The CDR3, as DNA: TGTGCCAGCAGCTTCGCGCCGGGATCGGACGAGCAGTACTTC. The genes are TRBV14 and TRBJ2-7; D possibly corresponds to TRBD2 (5 bases). This CDR3 is 14 amino acids long. V lost 5 bases and J lost 5, with 16 bases in between. Germline CDR1 is SGHDN and CDR2 is FVKESK.

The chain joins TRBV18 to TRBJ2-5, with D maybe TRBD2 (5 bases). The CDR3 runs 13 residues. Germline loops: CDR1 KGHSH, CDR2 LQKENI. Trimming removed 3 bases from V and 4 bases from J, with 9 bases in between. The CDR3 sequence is CASSPPAGETQYF. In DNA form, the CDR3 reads TGTGCCAGCTCACCGCCGGCGGGAGAGACCCAGTACTTC.

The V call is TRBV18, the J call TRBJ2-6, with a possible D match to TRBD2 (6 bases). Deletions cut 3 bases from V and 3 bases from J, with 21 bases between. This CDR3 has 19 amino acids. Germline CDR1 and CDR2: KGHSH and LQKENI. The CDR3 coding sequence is TGTGCCAGCTCACCGATGGACTACCCAGATTTTTTTGGGGCCAACGTCCTGACTTTC. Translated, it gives CASSPMDYPDFFGANVLTF.

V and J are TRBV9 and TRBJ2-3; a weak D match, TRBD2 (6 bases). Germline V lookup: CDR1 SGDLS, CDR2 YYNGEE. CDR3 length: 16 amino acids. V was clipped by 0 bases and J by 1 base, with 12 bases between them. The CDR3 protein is CASSVASASGTDTQYF. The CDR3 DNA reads TGTGCCAGCAGCGTAGCTTCGGCTAGCGGCACAGATACGCAGTATTTT.

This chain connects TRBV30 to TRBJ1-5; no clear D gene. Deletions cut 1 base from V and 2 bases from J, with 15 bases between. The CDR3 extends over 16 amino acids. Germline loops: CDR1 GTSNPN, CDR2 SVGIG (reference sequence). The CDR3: CAWSAAKSWGNQPQHF. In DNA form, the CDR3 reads TGTGCCTGGAGTGCCGCAAAAAGTTGGGGCAATCAGCCCCAGCATTTT.

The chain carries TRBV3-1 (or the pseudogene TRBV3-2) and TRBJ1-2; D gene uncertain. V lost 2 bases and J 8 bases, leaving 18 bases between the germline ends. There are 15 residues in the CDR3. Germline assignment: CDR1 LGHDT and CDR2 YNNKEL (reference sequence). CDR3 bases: TGTGCCAGCAGCCAATCACCCACGGGCCCGTGGGGCTACACCTTC. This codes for CASSQSPTGPWGYTF.

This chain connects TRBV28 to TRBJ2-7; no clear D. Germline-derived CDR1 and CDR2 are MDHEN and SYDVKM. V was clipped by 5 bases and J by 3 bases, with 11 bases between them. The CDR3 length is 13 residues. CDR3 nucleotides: TGTGCCAGCAGTCGGATTTGGGGCTACGAGCAGTACTTC. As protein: CASSRIWGYEQYF.

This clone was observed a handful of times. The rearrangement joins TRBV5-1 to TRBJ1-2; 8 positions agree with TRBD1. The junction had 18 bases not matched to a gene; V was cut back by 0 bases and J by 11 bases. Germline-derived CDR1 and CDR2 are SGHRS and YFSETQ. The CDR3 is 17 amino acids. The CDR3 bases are TGCGCCAGCAGCTTGGAAAGGGCAGGGGGCGCAGGGGCCCCTTACACCTTC. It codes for CASSLERAGGAGAPYTF. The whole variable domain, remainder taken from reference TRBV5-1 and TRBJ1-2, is KAGVTQTPRYLIKTRGQQVTLSCSPISGHRSVSWYQQTPGQGLQFLFEYFSETQRNKGNFPGRFSGRQFSNSRSEMNVSTLELGDSALYLCASSLERAGGAGAPYTFGSGTRLTVV.

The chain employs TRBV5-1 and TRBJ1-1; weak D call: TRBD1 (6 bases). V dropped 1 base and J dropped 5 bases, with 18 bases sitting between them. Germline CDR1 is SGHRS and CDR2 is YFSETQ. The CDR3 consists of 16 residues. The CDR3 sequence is CASSLTPAQGGTEAFF. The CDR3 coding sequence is TGCGCCAGCAGCTTGACACCCGCACAGGGCGGGACTGAAGCTTTCTTT.

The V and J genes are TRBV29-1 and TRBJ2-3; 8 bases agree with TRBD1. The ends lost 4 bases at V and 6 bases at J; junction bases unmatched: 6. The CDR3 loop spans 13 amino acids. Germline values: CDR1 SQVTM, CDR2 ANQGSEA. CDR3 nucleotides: TGCAGCGTTGGTGAGACAGGGGACGATACGCAGTATTTT. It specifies CSVGETGDDTQYF.

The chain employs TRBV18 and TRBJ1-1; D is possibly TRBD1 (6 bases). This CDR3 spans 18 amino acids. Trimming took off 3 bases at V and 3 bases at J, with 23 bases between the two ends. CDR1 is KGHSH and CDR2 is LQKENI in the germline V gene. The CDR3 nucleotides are TGTGCCAGCTCACCGATAGCAGGGGTAGGATCCGGGGACACTGAAGCTTTCTTT. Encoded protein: CASSPIAGVGSGDTEAFF.

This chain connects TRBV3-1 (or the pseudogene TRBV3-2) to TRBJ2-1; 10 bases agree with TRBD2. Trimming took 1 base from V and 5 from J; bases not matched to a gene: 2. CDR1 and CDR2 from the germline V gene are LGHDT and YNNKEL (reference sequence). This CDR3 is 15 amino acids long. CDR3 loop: CASSQASGGNNEQFF. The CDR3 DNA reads TGTGCCAGCAGCCAAGCTAGCGGGGGCAACAATGAGCAGTTCTTC.

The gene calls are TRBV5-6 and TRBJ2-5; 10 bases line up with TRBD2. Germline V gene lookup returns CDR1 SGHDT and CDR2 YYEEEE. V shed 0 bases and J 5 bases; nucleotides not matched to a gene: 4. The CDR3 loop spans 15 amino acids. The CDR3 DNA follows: TGTGCCAGCAGCTTGGGACTAGCGGGCCCCGAGACCCAGTACTTC. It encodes CASSLGLAGPETQYF.

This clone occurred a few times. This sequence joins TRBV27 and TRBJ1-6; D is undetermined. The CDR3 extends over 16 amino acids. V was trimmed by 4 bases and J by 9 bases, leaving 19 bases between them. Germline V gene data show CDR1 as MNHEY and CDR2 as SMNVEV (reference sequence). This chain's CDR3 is CASSSTRMSGGSPLHF. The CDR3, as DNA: TGTGCCAGCAGTTCCACTCGAATGTCCGGCGGTTCACCCCTCCACTTT.

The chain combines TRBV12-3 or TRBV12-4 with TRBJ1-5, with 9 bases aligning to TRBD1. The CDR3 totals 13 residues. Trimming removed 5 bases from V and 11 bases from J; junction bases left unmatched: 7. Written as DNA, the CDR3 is TGTGCCAGCAGTGGGACAGGGACCACTACCCAGCATTTT. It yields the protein CASSGTGTTTQHF.

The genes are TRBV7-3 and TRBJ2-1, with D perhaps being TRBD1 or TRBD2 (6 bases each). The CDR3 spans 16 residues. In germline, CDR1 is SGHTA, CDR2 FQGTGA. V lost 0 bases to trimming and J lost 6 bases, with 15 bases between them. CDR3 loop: CASSLTVVGGFNEQFF. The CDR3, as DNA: TGTGCCAGCAGCTTAACGGTGGTAGGGGGGTTCAATGAGCAGTTCTTC.

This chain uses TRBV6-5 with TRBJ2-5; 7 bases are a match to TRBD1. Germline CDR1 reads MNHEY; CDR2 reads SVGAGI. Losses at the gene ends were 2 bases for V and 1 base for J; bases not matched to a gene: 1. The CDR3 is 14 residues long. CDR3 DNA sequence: TGTGCCAGCAGTTACGACAGGGCCCAAGAGACCCAGTACTTC. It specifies CASSYDRAQETQYF.

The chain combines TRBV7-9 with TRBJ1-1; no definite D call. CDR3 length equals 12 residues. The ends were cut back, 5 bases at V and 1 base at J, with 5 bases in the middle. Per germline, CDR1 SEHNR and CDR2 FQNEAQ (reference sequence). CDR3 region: CASSPQNTEAFF. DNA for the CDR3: TGTGCCAGCAGCCCCCAGAACACTGAAGCTTTCTTT.

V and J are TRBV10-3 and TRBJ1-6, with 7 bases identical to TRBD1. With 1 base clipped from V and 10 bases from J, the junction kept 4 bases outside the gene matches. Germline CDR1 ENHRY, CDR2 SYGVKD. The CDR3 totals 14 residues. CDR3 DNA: TGTGCCATCAGTGAGTTAGAGGGGGCCTCACCCCTCCACTTT. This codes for CAISELEGASPLHF.

The CDR3 DNA reads as TGTGCCAGTAGCACAGGAGGCGGGCCCCAGCATTTT. Translating it yields CASSTGGGPQHF. The rearrangement joins TRBV19 to TRBJ1-5, with D tentatively TRBD1 (5 bases). Germline-derived CDR1 and CDR2 are LNHDA and SQIVND (reference sequence). V was trimmed by 6 bases and J by 9 bases, leaving 12 bases between them. The CDR3 totals 12 residues.

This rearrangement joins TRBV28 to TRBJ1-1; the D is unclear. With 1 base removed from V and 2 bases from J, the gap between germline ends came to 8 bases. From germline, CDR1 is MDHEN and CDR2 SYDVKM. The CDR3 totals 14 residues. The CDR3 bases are TGTGCCAGCAGTTTATTAGGCCATAACACTGAAGCTTTCTTT. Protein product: CASSLLGHNTEAFF. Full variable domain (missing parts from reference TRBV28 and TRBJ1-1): DVKVTQSSRYLVKRTGEKVFLECVQDMDHENMFWYRQDPGLGLRLIYFSYDVKMKEKGDIPEGYSVSREKKERFSLILESASTNQTSMYLCASSLLGHNTEAFFGQGTRLTVV.

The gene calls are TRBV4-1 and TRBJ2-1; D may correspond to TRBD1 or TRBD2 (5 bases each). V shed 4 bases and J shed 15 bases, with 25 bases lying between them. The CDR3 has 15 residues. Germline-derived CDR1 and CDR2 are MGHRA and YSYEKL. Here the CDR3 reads CASSPPNDIRGDPFF. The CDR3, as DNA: TGCGCCAGCAGCCCCCCAAACGATATTAGGGGAGATCCGTTCTTC.

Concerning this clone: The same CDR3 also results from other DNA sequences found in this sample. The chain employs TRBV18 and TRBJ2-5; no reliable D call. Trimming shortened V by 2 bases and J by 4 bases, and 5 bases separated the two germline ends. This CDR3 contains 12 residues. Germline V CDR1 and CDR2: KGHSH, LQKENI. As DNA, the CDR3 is TGTGCCAGCTCACCAGCCGGAGAGACCCAGTACTTC. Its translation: CASSPAGETQYF.